Each of the 32 T cell receptor beta chains below was sequenced from the same sample in a study of OX40 agonist ivuxolimab in advanced cancers. Assay used: immunoSEQ multiplex PCR; TCRdb lists only in-frame clones, some missing. The table records over 90,000 clones, less than 90% of them present only once. The sequencing used CD4+ or CD8+ T cells sorted from blood, collected in a trial of the OX40 agonist ivuxolimab. Receptors originate from an adult with an advanced solid tumor such as melanoma, head and neck, liver or kidney cancer.

The gene calls are TRBV5-1 and TRBJ2-7; no definite D call. The V end was cut by 0 bases, the J end by 2 bases, with 0 bases between. The V gene's germline CDR1 is SGHRS and CDR2 YFSETQ. This CDR3 is 11 amino acids long. The CDR3 DNA follows: TGCGCCAGCAGCTTGGCCTACGAGCAGTACTTC. Its translation: CASSLAYEQYF.

This chain connects TRBV6-1 to TRBJ2-7; possibly TRBD2 for D (6 bases). V gave up 7 bases and J gave up 0 bases, with 7 bases separating them. Per the germline V gene, CDR1 is MNHNS and CDR2 is SASEGT. The CDR3 extends over 12 amino acids. CDR3 sequence: CASTGDSYEQYF. CDR3 sequence (DNA): TGTGCCAGCACGGGGGACTCCTACGAGCAGTACTTC.

The chain recombines TRBV5-1 with TRBJ2-7; 10 nucleotides align to TRBD1. The CDR3 extends over 14 amino acids. V lost 5 bases to trimming and J lost 1 base; unmatched junction nucleotides: 3. In germline, CDR1 is SGHRS, CDR2 YFSETQ. The CDR3 is CASSRTGGSYEQYF. Written as DNA, the CDR3 is TGCGCCAGCAGTAGGACAGGGGGGTCCTACGAGCAGTACTTC.

The chain has TRBV6-5 and TRBJ1-5; the D is unclear. Trimming left V 5 bases short and J 5 bases short, with 10 bases between. In germline, CDR1 is MNHEY, CDR2 SVGAGI. The CDR3 has 13 amino acids. The CDR3 here is CASSKGTDQPQHF. Here the CDR3 DNA reads TGTGCCAGCAGTAAGGGAACCGATCAGCCCCAGCATTTT.

The chain couples TRBV5-1 to TRBJ2-7; 7 nucleotides match TRBD1. The CDR3 is made up of 15 amino acids. Germline V CDR1 and CDR2: SGHRS, YFSETQ. J lost 3 bases, V lost 4 bases, and 10 bases had no gene match. The CDR3 reads CASSAPGQSFYEQYF. DNA for the CDR3: TGCGCCAGCAGCGCGCCGGGACAGTCCTTCTACGAGCAGTACTTC.

The V call is TRBV27, the J call TRBJ1-1; 9 bases are a match to TRBD1. CDR3 length equals 15 residues. The junction had 4 bases not matched to a gene; V was cut back by 0 bases and J by 5 bases. Germline CDR1 MNHEY, CDR2 SMNVEV (reference sequence). The CDR3 spells CASSLSYRGRTEAFF. The CDR3, as DNA: TGTGCCAGCAGTTTATCGTACAGGGGGCGGACTGAAGCTTTCTTT.

This clone was observed a handful of times. The chain carries TRBV10-2 and TRBJ1-6; D uncertain. This CDR3 has 13 residues. With 6 bases removed from V and 5 bases from J, the gap between germline ends came to 8 bases. The V gene's germline CDR1 is WSHSY and CDR2 SAAADI. The DNA for the CDR3 is TGCGCCAGCAGCGGACTGAATAATTCACCCCTCCACTTT. Translation gives CASSGLNNSPLHF.

The chain combines TRBV5-6 with TRBJ1-2; D uncertain. Germline V gene sequence: CDR1 SGHDT, CDR2 YYEEEE. V lost 2 bases and J 8 bases, leaving 10 bases between the germline ends. The CDR3 totals 12 residues. The CDR3 DNA reads as TGTGCCAGCAGCTTTAGGGAACGGGGCTACACCTTC. Translation: CASSFRERGYTF.

About this clone: Germline and junction disagree at one end, which may indicate a read error. The V call is TRBV7-7, the J call TRBJ2-2; no clear D gene. The germline gives CDR1 SSHAT, CDR2 FNYEAQ (reference sequence). The CDR3 totals 15 residues. Here the CDR3 DNA reads TGTGCTAGCAGCCCGAAGGACCCAAACACCGGGGAGCTGTTTTTT. It yields the protein CASSPKDPNTGELFF.

V usage is TRBV19 and J usage is TRBJ1-1; maybe TRBD1 (6 bases). Germline V gene lookup returns CDR1 LNHDA and CDR2 SQIVND (reference sequence). V gave up 5 bases and J gave up 0 bases, with 7 bases separating them. The CDR3 has 13 residues. CDR3 sequence reads: CASSEGVNTEAFF. In nucleotides, the CDR3 is TGTGCCAGTAGTGAGGGGGTGAACACTGAAGCTTTCTTT.

The chain recombines TRBV6-5 with TRBJ1-1; D gene ambiguous. This CDR3 is built from 15 residues. Trimming pared 0 bases from V and 1 base from J, leaving 9 bases between. Per germline, CDR1 MNHEY and CDR2 SVGAGI. CDR3 amino acids: CASSYSARRNTEAFF. The CDR3 nucleotides read TGTGCCAGCAGTTACTCGGCACGGAGGAACACTGAAGCTTTCTTT.

The J gene is TRBJ1-1, the V gene TRBV6-5; 11 bases are a match to TRBD1. This CDR3 is built from 14 residues. V dropped 2 bases and J dropped 7; count of bases not matched to a gene: 3. CDR1 is MNHEY, CDR2 SVGAGI, per germline. In DNA, the CDR3 is TGTGCCAGCAGTTACGGGACAGGGGGTTTTGAAGCTTTCTTT. Protein sequence: CASSYGTGGFEAFF.

This sequence joins TRBV2 and TRBJ2-3, with a weak D call TRBD1 (6 bases). Germline V CDR1 and CDR2: SNHLY, FYNNEI. The V and J ends lost 5 bases and 2 bases respectively, with 8 bases between them. There are 13 residues in the CDR3. CDR3 amino acids: CASSRDNTDTQYF. The CDR3 coding sequence is TGTGCCAGCAGTCGGGACAACACAGATACGCAGTATTTT.

The J gene is TRBJ2-7, the V gene TRBV2; D ambiguous. From germline, CDR1 is SNHLY and CDR2 FYNNEI. CDR3 length equals 12 residues. Trimming pared 7 bases from V and 1 base from J, leaving 8 bases between. DNA for the CDR3: TGTGCCAGCATGCCCAGATCCTACGAGCAGTACTTC. Translation gives CASMPRSYEQYF.

The J gene is TRBJ1-4, the V gene TRBV7-6; 8 positions match TRBD1. This CDR3 is 16 amino acids long. Germline loops: CDR1 SGHVS, CDR2 FNYEAQ. Trimming removed 4 bases from V and 12 bases from J; junction bases left unmatched: 16. This CDR3 reads CASSYPTGEQAGQLFF. The DNA of the CDR3 is TGTGCCAGCAGCTATCCGACAGGGGAACAGGCGGGGCAACTGTTTTTT.

The genes are TRBV30 and TRBJ2-1, with TRBD2 matching 13 bases. Looked up from germline, CDR1 is GTSNPN and CDR2 is SVGIG (reference sequence). J lost 7 bases, V lost 2 bases, and 2 bases had no gene match. This CDR3 spans 14 amino acids. DNA for the CDR3: TGTGCCTGGAGTAGGACTAGCGGGAGAAATGAGCAGTTCTTC. Amino acid sequence: CAWSRTSGRNEQFF.

The V and J genes are TRBV2 and TRBJ1-2, with D possibly matching TRBD1 (6 bases). The CDR3 has 13 amino acids. Germline V gives CDR1 SNHLY, CDR2 FYNNEI. The germline V and J ends were trimmed by 5 bases and 8 bases, with 15 bases remaining between them. CDR3 sequence reads: CASSPGQKRGYTF. The CDR3 bases are TGTGCCAGCAGTCCAGGACAGAAACGGGGCTACACCTTC. The variable domain in full, with the rest retrieved from reference TRBV2 and TRBJ1-2, is EPEVTQTPSHQVTQMGQEVILRCVPISNHLYFYWYRQILGQKVEFLVSFYNNEISEKSEIFDDQFSVERPDGSNFTLKIRSTKLEDSAMYFCASSPGQKRGYTFGSGTRLTVV.

As to this clone: Distinct nucleotide sequences in the sample also encode this CDR3. This chain uses TRBV6-5 with TRBJ1-6; 7 bases match TRBD1. V dropped 7 bases and J dropped 7; count of bases not matched to a gene: 7. The germline V gene encodes CDR1 MNHEY and CDR2 SVGAGI. The CDR3 covers 14 residues. The chain's CDR3 is CASTRDSLNSPLHF. The CDR3 DNA is TGTGCCAGCACCCGGGACAGCTTAAATTCACCCCTCCACTTT.

The genes are TRBV27 and TRBJ2-6, with 8 bases lining up with TRBD2. The CDR3 contains 16 residues. J gave up 0 bases and V 6 bases, and 4 bases lay outside the gene matches. CDR1 and CDR2 (germline): MNHEY, SMNVEV (reference sequence). In DNA, the CDR3 is TGTGCCAGCAGAGGACTAGCCGTCTCTGGGGCCAACGTCCTGACTTTC. Translated, it gives CASRGLAVSGANVLTF.

V is TRBV6-5 and J is TRBJ2-7; TRBD2 matches at 7 bases. CDR1 MNHEY and CDR2 SVGAGI come from the germline V gene. Trimming removed 0 bases from V and 2 bases from J; junction bases left unmatched: 7. This CDR3 region has 16 residues. CDR3 nucleotide sequence: TGTGCCAGCAGTTACTCTTCCGGGAGGTCTACCTACGAGCAGTACTTC. Its translation: CASSYSSGRSTYEQYF.

This rearrangement joins TRBV30 to TRBJ2-4, with a weak D call TRBD2 (5 bases). The V end lost 3 bases, the J end lost 2 bases, and 11 bases lay between the germline ends. The CDR3 runs to 14 residues. CDR1 and CDR2 (germline): GTSNPN, SVGIG (reference sequence). This CDR3 is CAWRRTGTKNIQYF. CDR3 nucleotides: TGTGCCTGGAGGAGGACCGGGACCAAAAACATTCAGTACTTC.

V is TRBV7-9 and J is TRBJ2-5; 7 nucleotides match TRBD1. The CDR3 is made up of 15 amino acids. Germline CDR1 reads SEHNR; CDR2 reads FQNEAQ (reference sequence). The junction had 9 bases not matched to a gene; V was cut back by 5 bases and J by 3 bases. In nucleotides, the CDR3 is TGTGCCAGCAGCACGGGACAGCGGAAAAAAGAGACCCAGTACTTC. Amino acid sequence: CASSTGQRKKETQYF.

The chain is built from TRBV7-3 and TRBJ2-6; D may correspond to TRBD1 or TRBD2 (5 bases each). The CDR3 is made up of 16 amino acids. The V and J ends lost 5 bases and 2 bases respectively, with 13 bases between them. Per germline, CDR1 SGHTA and CDR2 FQGTGA. The CDR3 sequence: CASSLNGGTGANVLTF. For the CDR3, the DNA is TGTGCCAGCAGCCTTAATGGGGGTACTGGGGCCAACGTCCTGACTTTC.

V gene TRBV9 combines with J gene TRBJ2-1; 9 bases line up with TRBD2. J lost 3 bases, V lost 4 bases, and 8 bases had no gene match. Germline CDR1 SGDLS, CDR2 YYNGEE. The CDR3 is 16 residues long. The CDR3 DNA sequence: TGTGCCAGCAGCCCTTATCAAGCGGGGGGCTACAATGAGCAGTTCTTC. It translates to CASSPYQAGGYNEQFF. Using reference TRBV9 and TRBJ2-1 for the parts outside the CDR3, the full variable domain is DSGVTQTPKHLITATGQRVTLRCSPRSGDLSVYWYQQSLDQGLQFLIQYYNGEERAKGNILERFSAQQFPDLHSELNLSSLELGDSALYFCASSPYQAGGYNEQFFGPGTRLTVL.

The chain carries TRBV9 and TRBJ2-3; D is unclear. The CDR3 has 15 amino acids. Germline-derived CDR1 and CDR2 are SGDLS and YYNGEE. V lost 2 bases and J 3 bases, leaving 13 bases between the germline ends. The CDR3 here is CASSVGPTRTDTQYF. DNA for the CDR3: TGTGCCAGCAGCGTCGGGCCTACGAGGACAGATACGCAGTATTTT.

This chain links TRBV30 with TRBJ2-1; TRBD2 agrees at 8 bases. The CDR3 is made up of 14 amino acids. The V gene end was trimmed by 2 bases and the J gene end by 3 bases; junction bases not matched to a gene: 3. Germline loops: CDR1 GTSNPN, CDR2 SVGIG (reference sequence). In nucleotides, the CDR3 is TGTGCCTGGAGTCCTAGCGGGCACTACAATGAGCAGTTCTTC. This codes for CAWSPSGHYNEQFF.

The chain couples TRBV5-4 to TRBJ1-2, with D possibly TRBD1 on 5 matching bases. The germline CDR1 and CDR2 sequences are SGHNT and YYREEE (reference sequence). With 5 bases removed from V and 8 bases from J, the gap between germline ends came to 19 bases. The length of the CDR3 is 14 residues. The DNA for the CDR3 is TGTGCCAGCAGTTGGGGAAGGGGCAGGACAGGCTACACCTTC. It is translated as CASSWGRGRTGYTF.

This clone appeared once. This sequence joins TRBV18 and TRBJ2-7, with D possibly TRBD1 on 6 matching bases. CDR1 and CDR2 (germline): KGHSH, LQKENI. CDR3 length: 14 residues. V was cut by 6 bases and J by 0 bases, with 12 bases left in between. The CDR3, as DNA: TGTGCCAGCTCGTGGGGGCCAAACTCCTACGAGCAGTACTTC. Translation: CASSWGPNSYEQYF.

The sample holds one count of this clone. CDR3: CASSDGGRNEKLFF. CDR3 sequence (DNA): TGTGCCAGCAGTGACGGGGGGCGAAATGAAAAACTGTTTTTT. The chain links TRBV2 to TRBJ1-4, with D possibly TRBD1 on 6 matching bases. V lost 3 bases, J lost 5 bases, and 10 bases lay in between. Germline CDR1 SNHLY, CDR2 FYNNEI. The CDR3 consists of 14 residues. The whole variable domain, remainder taken from reference TRBV2 and TRBJ1-4, is EPEVTQTPSHQVTQMGQEVILRCVPISNHLYFYWYRQILGQKVEFLVSFYNNEISEKSEIFDDQFSVERPDGSNFTLKIRSTKLEDSAMYFCASSDGGRNEKLFFGSGTQLSVL.

The rearrangement uses TRBV7-2 and TRBJ1-2; TRBD1 matches 8 bases. Trimming cost V 5 bases and J 4 bases; bases outside gene matches: 6. From germline, CDR1 is SGHTA and CDR2 FQGNSA. The CDR3 runs to 14 residues. The CDR3 is CASSTGQDLYGYTF. In DNA form, the CDR3 reads TGTGCCAGCAGCACGGGACAGGACCTCTATGGCTACACCTTC.

The chain has TRBV19 and TRBJ1-2; 9 nucleotides align to TRBD1. J lost 0 bases, V lost 5 bases, and 10 bases had no gene match. The CDR3 has 17 amino acids. Germline V gives CDR1 LNHDA, CDR2 SQIVND (reference sequence). The DNA for the CDR3 is TGTGCCAGTAGTCTCCCGGACAGGGGATTGGCTAACTATGGCTACACCTTC. Protein sequence: CASSLPDRGLANYGYTF.

The rearrangement uses TRBV6-5 and TRBJ2-7, with D maybe TRBD1 (6 bases). This CDR3 has 14 amino acids. Germline CDR1 MNHEY, CDR2 SVGAGI. V was trimmed by 5 bases and J by 0 bases, leaving 11 bases between them. The CDR3 here is CASSGTHSSYEQYF. The DNA of the CDR3 is TGTGCCAGCAGTGGGACACATTCCTCCTACGAGCAGTACTTC.